These 23 T cell receptor beta chains were sequenced from one sample in a study of control samples from healthy donors and cancer patients. TCRdb's copy holds only in-frame clones and misses some; the assay was immunoSEQ multiplex PCR. The sample lists around 130,000 clones; 88% were seen once. The source material was blood. These TCRs come from a man aged 45-65 years in good health.

The chain recombines TRBV15 with TRBJ1-1; D is uncertain. The V end was cut by 3 bases, the J end by 1 base, with 9 bases between. The germline V gene encodes CDR1 LNHNV and CDR2 YYDKDF (reference sequence). CDR3 length: 14 residues. The CDR3 DNA is TGTGCCACCAGCAGCCCTGGGTCGAACACTGAAGCTTTCTTT. Residues: CATSSPGSNTEAFF.

This clone was recorded once. V and J are TRBV2 and TRBJ1-6; 7 bases are shared with TRBD1. The CDR3 totals 14 residues. V was pared by 6 bases and J by 5 bases, with 4 bases of the junction left unmatched. Per the germline V gene, CDR1 is SNHLY and CDR2 is FYNNEI. CDR3 protein: CASSKGADNSPLHF. For the CDR3, the DNA is TGTGCCAGCAGCAAGGGGGCCGATAATTCACCCCTCCACTTT.

The rearrangement joins TRBV27 to TRBJ1-1, with 7 bases fitting TRBD1. Germline V CDR1 and CDR2: MNHEY, SMNVEV (reference sequence). The CDR3 length is 15 residues. V gave up 4 bases and J gave up 0 bases; unmatched junction bases: 5. The CDR3 sequence is CASSSPTGLNTEAFF. The CDR3 DNA is TGTGCCAGCAGTTCCCCGACAGGGTTGAACACTGAAGCTTTCTTT.

The V call is TRBV28, the J call TRBJ2-7; the D gene is possibly TRBD1 (5 bases). CDR3 length: 13 amino acids. The ends were cut back, 1 base at V and 6 bases at J, with 10 bases in the middle. Germline CDR1 MDHEN, CDR2 SYDVKM. The CDR3 nucleotides are TGTGCCAGCAGTTTATTCTACAGGTCCGAGCAGTACTTC. Its protein product is CASSLFYRSEQYF.

The V gene is TRBV5-1, the J gene TRBJ1-6; possibly TRBD1 for D (6 bases). The V and J ends lost 3 bases and 9 bases respectively, with 19 bases between them. Germline V gene lookup returns CDR1 SGHRS and CDR2 YFSETQ. There are 16 residues in the CDR3. CDR3 in amino acids: CASSWTAGDGGSPLHF. The CDR3 DNA reads TGCGCCAGCAGCTGGACAGCAGGGGATGGTGGTTCACCCCTCCACTTT. Full variable domain (remainder filled in from reference TRBV5-1 and TRBJ1-6): KAGVTQTPRYLIKTRGQQVTLSCSPISGHRSVSWYQQTPGQGLQFLFEYFSETQRNKGNFPGRFSGRQFSNSRSEMNVSTLELGDSALYLCASSWTAGDGGSPLHFGNGTRLTVT.

The chain joins TRBV15 to TRBJ2-5; 10 bases are shared with TRBD1. Germline CDR1 and CDR2: LNHNV and YYDKDF (reference sequence). The CDR3 length is 15 residues. Trimming removed 7 bases from V and 3 bases from J; junction bases left unmatched: 8. This CDR3 reads CATTARGTGEETQYF. The CDR3 nucleotides read TGTGCCACCACGGCCCGGGGGACAGGGGAAGAGACCCAGTACTTC.

A few counts support this clone. J is TRBJ1-3 and V is TRBV30; D gene ambiguous. The V end lost 1 base, the J end lost 0 bases, and 10 bases lay between the germline ends. The CDR3 length is 15 residues. CDR1 is GTSNPN, CDR2 SVGIG, per germline (reference sequence). Written as DNA, the CDR3 is TGTGCCTGGAGTGACCCGGGAGCCTCTGGAAACACCATATATTTT. Its protein is CAWSDPGASGNTIYF.

V and J are TRBV9 and TRBJ1-4, with no clear D. Trimming took off 0 bases at V and 7 bases at J, with 10 bases between the two ends. The V gene's germline CDR1 is SGDLS and CDR2 YYNGEE. The CDR3 spans 14 residues. The CDR3 DNA is TGTGCCAGCAGCGTAGGGTCCGCGAGTGAAAAACTGTTTTTT. This codes for CASSVGSASEKLFF.

J is TRBJ1-5 and V is TRBV7-8; D might be TRBD1 (6 bases). Per germline, CDR1 SGHVS and CDR2 FQNEAQ. V was cut by 4 bases and J by 3 bases, with 13 bases left in between. CDR3 length: 15 residues. Here the CDR3 DNA reads TGTGCCAGCAGCTCTAGGGGGGATTACAATCAGCCCCAGCATTTT. It encodes CASSSRGDYNQPQHF.

CDR3 region: CASSPQGSREQYF. The CDR3 bases are TGTGCCAGCTCACCACAGGGATCGCGGGAGCAGTACTTC. The chain recombines TRBV18 with TRBJ2-7; unclear D gene. The CDR3 sequence is 13 residues long. Deletions cut 1 base from V and 7 bases from J, with 11 bases between. Germline CDR1 and CDR2: KGHSH and LQKENI.

This clone was recorded only once. The J gene is TRBJ1-1, the V gene TRBV27; D might be TRBD1 (6 bases). Trimming removed 3 bases at V and 3 bases at J, with 8 bases between. The CDR3 is made up of 13 amino acids. The germline V gene encodes CDR1 MNHEY and CDR2 SMNVEV (reference sequence). CDR3 sequence: CASSLGADTEAFF. DNA for the CDR3: TGTGCCAGCAGTTTGGGGGCGGACACTGAAGCTTTCTTT.

The chain joins TRBV7-9 to TRBJ1-1; no firm D call. The germline CDR1 and CDR2 sequences are SEHNR and FQNEAQ (reference sequence). Trimming stripped 2 bases from V and 1 base from J, with 5 bases between. The CDR3 sequence is 13 residues long. The CDR3 spells CASSLQENTEAFF. CDR3 coding DNA: TGTGCCAGCAGCTTACAAGAGAACACTGAAGCTTTCTTT.

The chain joins TRBV2 to TRBJ2-7; D not resolved. Trimming removed 4 bases at V and 4 bases at J, with 8 bases between. The CDR3 covers 12 residues. The V gene's germline CDR1 is SNHLY and CDR2 FYNNEI. The CDR3 DNA reads as TGTGCCAGCAGTGCTTCTAGTTACGAGCAGTACTTC. Its protein is CASSASSYEQYF.

CDR3 sequence (DNA): TGTGCCAGCAGCTTTTACAGGGTAAGCTACAATGAGCAGTTCTTC. It translates to CASSFYRVSYNEQFF. The genes are TRBV7-8 and TRBJ2-1; D is perhaps TRBD1 (6 bases). V was clipped by 3 bases and J by 3 bases, with 12 bases between them. CDR1 and CDR2 from the germline V gene are SGHVS and FQNEAQ. The length of the CDR3 is 15 residues.

The chain uses TRBV7-3 and TRBJ1-2; D might be TRBD1 (5 bases). The CDR3 contains 13 residues. In germline, CDR1 is SGHTA, CDR2 FQGTGA. V was trimmed by 3 bases and J by 5 bases, leaving 10 bases between them. CDR3 region: CASSFAGEYGYTF. CDR3 nucleotides: TGTGCCAGCAGCTTCGCGGGGGAATATGGCTACACCTTC.

The chain has TRBV19 and TRBJ2-3; no clear D. With 2 bases removed from V and 1 base from J, the gap between germline ends came to 10 bases. The CDR3 has 15 residues. CDR1 LNHDA and CDR2 SQIVND come from the germline V gene (reference sequence). Here the CDR3 reads CASSIRTLGTDTQYF. CDR3 in DNA: TGTGCCAGTAGTATAAGGACCCTTGGCACAGATACGCAGTATTTT.

The chain recombines TRBV12-3 or TRBV12-4 with TRBJ1-4; TRBD1 agrees at 9 bases. V was pared by 5 bases and J by 12 bases, with 7 bases of the junction left unmatched. This CDR3 has 13 residues. DNA of the CDR3: TGTGCCAGCAGTCGACCGGGACAGGGCCAACTGTTTTTT. It codes for CASSRPGQGQLFF.

CDR3 residues: CASSSGSGTEAFF. CDR3 coding DNA: TGTGCCAGCAGCTCGGGCTCAGGCACTGAAGCTTTCTTT. The chain carries TRBV2 and TRBJ1-1; D ambiguous. Trimming cost V 6 bases and J 4 bases, with 12 bases left between them. Germline V gene sequence: CDR1 SNHLY, CDR2 FYNNEI. The CDR3 extends over 13 amino acids.

The V and J genes are TRBV24-1 and TRBJ1-4, with a tentative D call TRBD1 (6 bases). This CDR3 is 13 amino acids long. From germline, CDR1 is KGHDR and CDR2 SFDVKD. The germline V and J ends were trimmed by 4 bases and 6 bases, with 8 bases remaining between them. The CDR3 DNA follows: TGTGCCACCAGTGACCAGGGGTATGAAAAACTGTTTTTT. Translation: CATSDQGYEKLFF.

The chain recombines TRBV18 with TRBJ2-7; a weak D match, TRBD2 (7 bases). The CDR3 runs 14 residues. Germline V gene data show CDR1 as KGHSH and CDR2 as LQKENI. Trimming pared 4 bases from V and 5 bases from J, leaving 15 bases between. The CDR3 reads CASSRSQGRDEQYF. The CDR3 nucleotides read TGTGCCAGCTCACGATCCCAGGGGAGGGACGAGCAGTACTTC.

V and J are TRBV29-1 and TRBJ1-2; 8 positions match TRBD1. The germline gives CDR1 SQVTM, CDR2 ANQGSEA. Trimming took 3 bases from V and 1 from J; bases not matched to a gene: 10. This CDR3 is built from 16 residues. CDR3 DNA sequence: TGCAGCGTTGACAGGGACAGGAACCGCTATAACTATGGCTACACCTTC. As protein: CSVDRDRNRYNYGYTF. Full variable domain (rest looked up from reference TRBV29-1 and TRBJ1-2): SAVISQKPSRDICQRGTSLTIQCQVDSQVTMMFWYRQQPGQSLTLIATANQGSEATYESGFVIDKFPISRPNLTFSTLTVSNMSPEDSSIYLCSVDRDRNRYNYGYTFGSGTRLTVV.

V gene TRBV3-1 (or the pseudogene TRBV3-2) combines with J gene TRBJ1-1; 7 bases map to TRBD1. Germline V CDR1 and CDR2: LGHDT, YNNKEL (reference sequence). CDR3 length: 13 amino acids. With 2 bases clipped from V and 11 bases from J, the junction kept 8 bases outside the gene matches. In DNA, the CDR3 is TGTGCCAGCAGCCAAAGACAGGGAAATGCGGCTTTCTTT. This gives the protein CASSQRQGNAAFF.

The J gene is TRBJ1-3, the V gene TRBV28, with D possibly matching TRBD1 (5 bases). CDR1 is MDHEN and CDR2 is SYDVKM in the germline V gene. Trimming removed 11 bases from V and 0 bases from J, with 17 bases in between. The CDR3 covers 15 residues. The CDR3 nucleotides are TGTGCCTCAACGGGACGGCCTTTCTCTGGAAACACCATATATTTT. Its protein product is CASTGRPFSGNTIYF.